This entry is about one TCR beta chain. TCRdb's copy holds only in-frame clones and misses some; the assay was immunoSEQ multiplex PCR. Among 25,000 to 30,000 clones, around 90% were seen once, and the ten largest hold 5% to 7%. These data come from a study of T cells in tuberculosis. Turning to the study itself: T cells were selected with CD1B tetramers loaded with glucose monomycolate. IGRA-negative adolescents, IGRA-positive adolescents with latent tuberculosis and adults with active tuberculosis formed this South African cohort.

This CDR3 comprises 15 residues. Germline assignment: CDR1 SGHRS and CDR2 YFSETQ. V lost 2 bases to trimming and J lost 7 bases; unmatched junction nucleotides: 4. This clonotype originated in a donor aged 10-29 years with latent tuberculosis or without tuberculosis infection. Sequencing was performed on PBMCs. This chain links TRBV5-1 with TRBJ2-1; 12 bases agree with TRBD2. For the CDR3, the DNA is TGCGCCAGCAGCTTACTAGCGGGGGGCATAAATGAGCAGTTCTTC. Residues: CASSLLAGGINEQFF.